This T cell receptor beta chain was identified in a study of blood T cell repertoires in COVID-19. Germline loops: CDR1 LNHDA, CDR2 SQIVND (reference sequence). The CDR3 is 13 residues long. The V segment lost 6 bases and the J segment 8 bases; nucleotides outside the gene matches: 6. TCRdb's copy holds only in-frame clones and misses some; the assay was immunoSEQ multiplex PCR. The repertoire holds some 120,000 clones, with over 75% as singletons. The material sequenced was peripheral blood. V gene TRBV19 combines with J gene TRBJ2-1; TRBD1 matches at 8 bases. This sequence originates from a human donor with active COVID-19. The donor label of this sample is uncertain. This CDR3 reads CASRDRVIDEQFF. Here the CDR3 DNA reads TGTGCCAGTAGGGACAGGGTCATCGATGAGCAGTTCTTC.